Included here is one T cell receptor (beta chain) sequence, with context. This clonotype came up many times. Its antigen is unknown. Base qualities were left out, and no much larger clone turns up one base away. Receptors were amplified or captured by multiplex PCR. The run used an Illumina HiSeq 4000. TCR beta libraries were built with iRepertoire HTBI primers and Arm-PCR amplification of CDR3 regions. PCR products were gel purified before sequencing. The authors' analysis ran thus. A total of 62 TRBV and 14 TRBJ segments were identified across samples and were used for gene usage analysis of CDR3 amino acid clonotypes. COPE and FqMerger were used to merge the filtered high-quality paired reads into contigs. BLAST was used to align contigs to IMGT TRBV, TRBD and TRBJ reference genes, and CDR3 was defined according to IMGT. Clonotypes above 0.1% frequency were classified as highly expanded clones. Shannon entropy was used to measure repertoire diversity, and the Gini coefficient was used to measure V-J evenness. A clonotype found in more than one individual was treated as public. Using fastp trimming at Q25 and MiXCR clonotype assembly, TCRdb reanalyzed the public sequencing data and kept in-frame beta chains. When rows share a CDR3 protein, they turn into one entry using the most common DNA and genes. What appears here as the V and J calls and clone size reflects TCRdb's work, not the paper's. This sample is represented by about 420,000 distinct CDR3 sequences; about 17% of them were singletons. Jointly, the top ten make up about 23% of the sample.

These data originate in a study of regulatory T cells in long-lasting Graves disease (dated by TCRdb to about 2021). Broadly, across the study: Patients with newly diagnosed Graves' disease had been on antithyroid drugs for under 3 months. Patients with persistent Graves' disease were compared with patients with newly diagnosed Graves' disease using TCR sequencing and RNA sequencing of peripheral blood. The study was conducted in China and was registered as a clinical trial. A total of roughly 35 samples were covered by TCR sequencing, comprising approximately 13 persistent and 20 or so newly diagnosed Graves' disease patients.

Overall study outcomes, separate from this receptor: The study examined only peripheral blood because the primary lesion, thyroid tissue, could not be accessed. Persistent patients shared more public clonotypes among themselves (around 2,700) than newly diagnosed patients did (about 900). Compared with newly diagnosed patients, persistent Graves' disease patients had lower TCR Shannon entropy and fewer highly expanded clones, which suggests clonal expansion. As a limitation, the authors acknowledged that the small sample size may reduce accuracy. Sequencing and analysis were limited to the TCR beta chain.

Explained via the paper, the time point label denotes: newly diagnosed GD, antithyroid drugs for less than 3 months. For both TCR sequencing and RNA sequencing, RNA was extracted from PBMCs using TRIzol. The diagnosis of Graves' disease followed American Thyroid Association guidelines. Patients were recruited from an endocrinology department in Xi'an, China. Each patient gave roughly 8.4 milliliters of peripheral blood, collected in an EDTA anticoagulant tube. Ficoll Paque Plus density gradient separation was used to isolate PBMCs, and no further T cell sorting was done. An Agilent 2100 Bioanalyzer and agarose gel were used to assess RNA quality, and a NanoDrop 2000 was used to measure RNA concentration. These same data were also listed under a study on T cells in Graves' hyperthyroidism and ophthalmopathy. As the second study states: Stable Graves' hyperthyroidism was defined as the absence of progression to ophthalmopathy over 18 months of follow-up. Hyperthyroidism patients were newly diagnosed, with disease duration under 2 months, and aged 18 to 65 years. Patients with uncontrolled infections, other autoimmune diseases, pregnancy or lactation were excluded. Diagnoses were based on clinical symptoms, serum thyroxine and TRAb, thyroid ultrasound and orbital computed tomography. A first-round RT-PCR of the TCR CDR3 used the HTBI primer set with the Qiagen OneStep RT-PCR kit. Most expanded thyroid clonotypes (frequency above 0.001) were also detected in blood, suggesting blood repertoires may reflect thyroid immune responses. A model built on a 13 V-J signature distinguished ophthalmopathy from stable hyperthyroidism, reaching around 88% sensitivity and approximately 81% specificity in cross-validation and 80%/75% in testing. In validation, the model predicted progression to ophthalmopathy a median of roughly 6.5 months before onset, with about 67% sensitivity and almost 75% specificity. To identify distinguishing TCR V-J signatures, a discovery cohort of 100 patients was used, comprising 43 with Graves' ophthalmopathy and 57 with stable Graves' hyperthyroidism. Whether ophthalmopathy could be predicted prospectively was tested in an independent validation cohort made up of some 20 hyperthyroidism patients plus 17 patients who later progressed to ophthalmopathy. The approximately 100 discovery patients were randomly divided into training and test sets at a 7:3 ratio. In roughly six Graves' hyperthyroidism patients, the study also compared T-cell repertoires from thyroid tissue with T-cell repertoires from blood. After blood sampling, hyperthyroidism patients were treated with methimazole at a starting dose of 30 mg daily, and ophthalmopathy patients were treated with high-dose intravenous methylprednisolone. Libraries were constructed in a second round of multiplex PCR, after which size selection and purification were performed. Libraries were sequenced paired-end with 100 bp reads on an Illumina HiSeq2000. SOAPnuke was used to process the raw data, throwing out any read that contained adapters or uncalled bases, had a mean Phred below 15, or lacked an exact constant-primer or identifier match. COPE v1.2.5 was used to merge the high-quality paired reads, and each unique nucleotide sequence was defined as a clonotype. Clonotypes were aligned to IMGT TRBV, TRBD and TRBJ reference segments using MiTCR v1.1. The analysis included only V-J combinations with a frequency above 0.0001, which together covered approximately 99% of the repertoires. The TCS score was defined as F50 (clonal expansion) divided by E x V (chaos), with BLOSUM62-based TCRdist calculated between CDR3 peptides within each V-J. Welch's t-statistics and random forest reduced roughly 530 V-J features to roughly 13, which were used in a naive Bayes classifier (R e1071). Sample size was not statistically predetermined, and investigators were not blinded to group allocation. The paper reports TCR Vbeta CDR3 sequencing of fewer than 150 peripheral blood samples: 40 or so ophthalmopathy, around 80 hyperthyroidism and around 17 progressor patients.

The source material was peripheral blood mononuclear cells (PBMCs), sampled at new diagnosis, from a patient treated with antithyroid drugs. This clonotype was sampled from a woman aged 18-29 years with Graves disease. Donor details come from another sample of the same person, matched by shared clones.

In nucleotides, the sequence is TGTGCCAGCAGGACAAGCCGGGACAGGGCCTCCTACGAGCAGTACTTC. It translates as CASRTSRDRASYEQYF. The sequence links TRBV2 to TRBJ2-7, with 9 bases aligning to TRBD1. The germline V gene gives CDR1 as SNHLY and CDR2 as FYNNEI. For this chain, trimming is 6 bases at the V end and 0 bases at the J end, and the number of junction bases without a gene match is 9. The cysteine opens and the phenylalanine closes a CDR3 of 16 amino acids. The retained sequence is limited to the CDR3, 48 bases, with the frame set at the first base.